A single sample is the source of the 25 T cell receptor beta chains below, sequenced in a study of vaccination effects on CD4 cells after COVID-19. No antigens are known for them. TCRdb's copy holds only in-frame clones and misses some; the assay was immunoSEQ multiplex PCR. This sample has tens of thousands of clones, with around three quarters found just once. ViraFEST assay sequencing came after antigen-specific CD4+ T cells were expanded with viral peptide pools. Following 10 days of culture, CD4+ T cells were isolated. Infection dated between March and December 2020, before the Alpha, Beta and Delta variants reached the United States. The specimen comprised CD4+ T cells from PBMCs cultured with HIV peptides, sampled before COVID-19 vaccination. The subset denotes: HIV-1 Nef peptide pool negative control/reference culture. Receptor source: a human donor who had a prior SARS-CoV-2 infection.

In nucleotides, the CDR3 is TGCGCCAGCAGGCGGGACTCCTGGAGGTCGGACCAAGAGACCCAGTACTTC. This codes for CASRRDSWRSDQETQYF. The J gene is TRBJ2-5, the V gene TRBV5-1; D possibly corresponds to TRBD2 (6 bases). The CDR3 runs to 17 residues. The germline V gene has CDR1 SGHRS and CDR2 YFSETQ. The V end was cut by 5 bases, the J end by 0 bases, with 20 bases between.

The chain couples TRBV3-1 (or the pseudogene TRBV3-2) to TRBJ2-5; 13 bases fit TRBD2. Germline CDR1 and CDR2: LGHDT and YNNKEL (reference sequence). This CDR3 is 15 amino acids long. Losses at the gene ends were 3 bases for V and 4 bases for J; bases not matched to a gene: 2. The CDR3 coding sequence is TGTGCCAGCAGCCATGGGACTAGCGGGGTAGAGACCCAGTACTTC. This codes for CASSHGTSGVETQYF.

This rearrangement joins TRBV18 to TRBJ2-5; 7 bases fit TRBD2. CDR3 length equals 14 residues. J lost 2 bases, V lost 6 bases, and 6 bases had no gene match. Germline V lookup: CDR1 KGHSH, CDR2 LQKENI. CDR3 sequence: CASSSQRGQETQYF. CDR3 nucleotides: TGTGCCAGCTCCTCCCAGCGGGGTCAAGAGACCCAGTACTTC. Full variable domain (remainder filled in from reference TRBV18 and TRBJ2-5): NAGVMQNPRHLVRRRGQEARLRCSPMKGHSHVYWYRQLPEEGLKFMVYLQKENIIDESGMPKERFSAEFPKEGPSILRIQQVVRGDSAAYFCASSSQRGQETQYFGPGTRLLVL.

In this sample, this clone turned up once. This chain connects TRBV30 to TRBJ1-5, with D unclear. The CDR3 length is 13 residues. The germline gives CDR1 GTSNPN, CDR2 SVGIG (reference sequence). Trimming pared 1 base from V and 5 bases from J, leaving 9 bases between. CDR3 nucleotide sequence: TGTGCCTGGAGTGGCGGGGAGGATCAGCCCCAGCATTTT. Translated, it gives CAWSGGEDQPQHF.

This chain connects TRBV27 to TRBJ2-7; a weak D match, TRBD2 (5 bases). The CDR3 runs to 12 residues. The germline V gene has CDR1 MNHEY and CDR2 SMNVEV (reference sequence). V shed 6 bases and J shed 5 bases, with 11 bases lying between them. CDR3 residues: CASRGGLHEQYF. The CDR3 DNA sequence: TGTGCCAGCAGGGGCGGGCTCCACGAGCAGTACTTC.

The CDR3 reads CASSRTKLDTDTQYF. The CDR3 nucleotides are TGTGCCAGCAGTAGGACCAAATTGGACACAGATACGCAGTATTTT. This chain connects TRBV4-2 to TRBJ2-3, with D unclear. V shed 6 bases and J shed 2 bases, with 15 bases lying between them. The CDR3 totals 15 residues. The germline gives CDR1 LGHNA, CDR2 YNFKEQ.

This clone showed up just a few times. The chain links TRBV7-9 to TRBJ1-6; 7 bases agree with TRBD1. The CDR3 runs 14 residues. With 2 bases clipped from V and 9 bases from J, the junction kept 4 bases outside the gene matches. Germline lookup yields CDR1 SEHNR and CDR2 FQNEAQ (reference sequence). The CDR3 DNA sequence: TGTGCCAGCAGCTTACAGGGGGGGTTTTCACCCCTCCACTTT. Protein product: CASSLQGGFSPLHF.

The V call is TRBV2, the J call TRBJ2-3; possibly TRBD2 for D (6 bases). This CDR3 contains 14 residues. Germline V CDR1 and CDR2: SNHLY, FYNNEI. V lost 4 bases to trimming and J lost 4 bases, with 12 bases between them. The CDR3 bases are TGTGCCAGCAGTGCTGAGCGGGTCCCAGATACGCAGTATTTT. This codes for CASSAERVPDTQYF.

In DNA form, the CDR3 reads TGTGCCAGCTCACCAACGGGCCCCGTGGCTGAAAAACTGTTTTTT. Encoded protein: CASSPTGPVAEKLFF. The V gene is TRBV18, the J gene TRBJ1-4; no definite D call. Germline V gene data show CDR1 as KGHSH and CDR2 as LQKENI. The CDR3 has 15 residues. The V end lost 2 bases, the J end lost 7 bases, and 14 bases lay between the germline ends.

The V and J genes are TRBV24-1 and TRBJ2-2, with D uncertain. Germline V gives CDR1 KGHDR, CDR2 SFDVKD. CDR3 size: 12 residues. V was clipped by 7 bases and J by 3 bases, with 5 bases between them. As DNA, the CDR3 is TGTGCCACCAGCTCCTACACCGGGGAGCTGTTTTTT. This sequence encodes CATSSYTGELFF.

The genes are TRBV5-1 and TRBJ2-2, with D possibly TRBD2 on 5 matching bases. This CDR3 comprises 13 residues. Germline values: CDR1 SGHRS, CDR2 YFSETQ. V lost 6 bases and J lost 6, with 12 bases in between. The CDR3 bases are TGCGCCAGCACCGTACGGGGATCCGGGGAGCTGTTTTTT. It translates to CASTVRGSGELFF.

V is TRBV7-9 and J is TRBJ2-5; D not certain. V dropped 1 base and J dropped 5 bases, with 8 bases sitting between them. CDR3 length: 13 residues. Germline V gene data show CDR1 as SEHNR and CDR2 as FQNEAQ (reference sequence). The DNA of the CDR3 is TGTGCCAGCAGCTTAGAGAGAGCGGAGACCCAGTACTTC. This codes for CASSLERAETQYF.

This chain connects TRBV24-1 to TRBJ2-7, with D unclear. CDR3 length equals 11 residues. Trimming removed 3 bases from V and 2 bases from J, with 1 base in between. Germline CDR1 KGHDR, CDR2 SFDVKD. The CDR3 region has the DNA TGTGCCACCAGTGATACCTACGAGCAGTACTTC. Amino acid sequence: CATSDTYEQYF.

This chain links TRBV6-5 with TRBJ1-6; D is possibly TRBD1 (6 bases). The CDR3 consists of 15 residues. Trimming pared 1 base from V and 10 bases from J, leaving 14 bases between. Germline values: CDR1 MNHEY, CDR2 SVGAGI. The CDR3 sequence: CASSYLTGMVSPLHF. In DNA, the CDR3 is TGTGCCAGCAGTTACTTAACAGGGATGGTGTCACCCCTCCACTTT.

The chain links TRBV6-5 to TRBJ2-5, with D perhaps matching TRBD1 (6 bases). The CDR3 contains 13 residues. Germline CDR1 reads MNHEY; CDR2 reads SVGAGI. V was pared by 5 bases and J by 4 bases, with 11 bases between. CDR3 DNA sequence: TGTGCCAGCAGTCCAACAGGGCGAGAGACCCAGTACTTC. It codes for CASSPTGRETQYF.

This rearrangement joins TRBV5-1 to TRBJ1-2; TRBD1 is a possible D gene (5 bases). Germline assignment: CDR1 SGHRS and CDR2 YFSETQ. The V end lost 0 bases, the J end lost 2 bases, and 11 bases lay between the germline ends. The length of the CDR3 is 15 residues. The DNA for the CDR3 is TGCGCCAGCAGCTTGGGGGGGTTGAGCAACTATGGCTACACCTTC. Amino acid sequence: CASSLGGLSNYGYTF. Using reference TRBV5-1 and TRBJ1-2 for the parts outside the CDR3, the full variable domain is KAGVTQTPRYLIKTRGQQVTLSCSPISGHRSVSWYQQTPGQGLQFLFEYFSETQRNKGNFPGRFSGRQFSNSRSEMNVSTLELGDSALYLCASSLGGLSNYGYTFGSGTRLTVV.

The V and J genes are TRBV11-3 and TRBJ1-3; 8 bases fit TRBD1. The CDR3 loop spans 15 amino acids. CDR1 SGHNT and CDR2 YENEEA come from the germline V gene. Losses at the gene ends were 4 bases for V and 3 bases for J; bases not matched to a gene: 5. CDR3: CASSSGTGSGNTIYF. The CDR3 DNA reads as TGTGCCAGCAGCTCTGGGACAGGCAGTGGAAACACCATATATTTT.

The CDR3 DNA is TGTGCCAGCTCACCCCAGGGTCTTGAGCAGTTCTTC. Its protein is CASSPQGLEQFF. The chain has TRBV18 and TRBJ2-1, with D perhaps TRBD1 (5 bases). Looked up from germline, CDR1 is KGHSH and CDR2 is LQKENI. This CDR3 contains 12 residues. Deletions cut 3 bases from V and 9 bases from J, with 9 bases between.

This clone showed up just once. The J gene is TRBJ1-1, the V gene TRBV7-3; D remains unclear. Germline assignment: CDR1 SGHTA and CDR2 FQGTGA. CDR3 length equals 13 residues. Trimming removed 5 bases from V and 7 bases from J, with 14 bases in between. For the CDR3, the DNA is TGTGCCAGCAGCATAAGACCGGGCCGTGAAGCTTTCTTT. Translation gives CASSIRPGREAFF.

The J gene is TRBJ2-7, the V gene TRBV6-5; no clear D gene. CDR1 is MNHEY, CDR2 SVGAGI, per germline. The CDR3 covers 13 residues. V lost 7 bases, J lost 3 bases, and 13 bases lay in between. The CDR3 bases are TGTGCCAGCATTCGATGGGCCTACTACGAGCAGTACTTC. It codes for CASIRWAYYEQYF.

The V gene is TRBV10-3, the J gene TRBJ2-1; no definite D call. The CDR3 covers 11 residues. The ends were cut back, 3 bases at V and 8 bases at J, with 5 bases in the middle. From germline, CDR1 is ENHRY and CDR2 SYGVKD. CDR3 loop: CAISERDEQFF. CDR3 coding DNA: TGTGCCATCAGTGAAAGAGATGAGCAGTTCTTC.

The V gene is TRBV5-8, the J gene TRBJ1-1; D is unresolved. Trimming took 1 base from V and 1 from J, leaving 8 bases between them. Germline CDR1 is SGHTS and CDR2 is YDEGEE. The CDR3 covers 14 residues. In nucleotides, the CDR3 is TGTGCCAGCAGCTTGTATCGAGGGAACACTGAAGCTTTCTTT. Residues: CASSLYRGNTEAFF.

This rearrangement joins TRBV18 to TRBJ1-1, with a tentative D call TRBD1 (5 bases). The germline V gene has CDR1 KGHSH and CDR2 LQKENI. The length of the CDR3 is 15 residues. The germline V and J ends were trimmed by 2 bases and 3 bases, with 13 bases remaining between them. CDR3 sequence: CASSPSGDLYTEAFF. CDR3 DNA: TGTGCCAGCTCACCATCTGGGGACCTCTACACTGAAGCTTTCTTT. The full variable domain, in which reference TRBV18 and TRBJ1-1 provide the parts outside the CDR3, is NAGVMQNPRHLVRRRGQEARLRCSPMKGHSHVYWYRQLPEEGLKFMVYLQKENIIDESGMPKERFSAEFPKEGPSILRIQQVVRGDSAAYFCASSPSGDLYTEAFFGQGTRLTVV.

CDR3 region: CASRRLAGGQYTQYF. The CDR3, as DNA: TGTGCCAGCAGGAGACTAGCGGGAGGGCAATATACGCAGTATTTT. The rearrangement links TRBV2 to TRBJ2-3; 14 bases line up with TRBD2. From germline, CDR1 is SNHLY and CDR2 FYNNEI. The CDR3 length is 15 residues. Unmatched junction bases numbered 6, after V lost 6 bases and J lost 7 bases. Full variable domain (missing parts from reference TRBV2 and TRBJ2-3): EPEVTQTPSHQVTQMGQEVILRCVPISNHLYFYWYRQILGQKVEFLVSFYNNEISEKSEIFDDQFSVERPDGSNFTLKIRSTKLEDSAMYFCASRRLAGGQYTQYFGPGTRLTVL.

The chain joins TRBV19 to TRBJ2-1; D not resolved. V shed 3 bases and J shed 9 bases, with 12 bases lying between them. Germline V gives CDR1 LNHDA, CDR2 SQIVND (reference sequence). The CDR3 is made up of 13 amino acids. The CDR3 DNA reads TGTGCCAGTAGTATCACCGGTTGGGGTGAGCAGTTCTTC. Encoded protein: CASSITGWGEQFF.